This T cell receptor (beta chain) was sequenced during a study of cytotoxic CD8 clonotypes in ibrutinib-treated CLL. Produced via immunoSEQ multiplex PCR; TCRdb's table is partial and in-frame only. The sample includes hundreds of thousands of clones, 60% to 80% of them seen just once. V dropped 7 bases and J dropped 14 bases, with 24 bases sitting between them. The CDR3 runs to 15 residues. Germline-derived CDR1 and CDR2 are SNHLY and FYNNEI. This clone showed up just a few times. The chain recombines TRBV2 with TRBJ1-6; no definite D call. The TCR comes from a human donor with chronic lymphocytic leukemia. Specimen: PBMCs, collected after 36 months of ibrutinib treatment. CDR3 DNA: TGTGCCAGCACCACGCCGGGAAAAAGCGTGGGCACCCTCCACTTT. Protein product: CASTTPGKSVGTLHF. Based on the CDR3 plus reference TRBV2 and TRBJ1-6, the full variable domain is EPEVTQTPSHQVTQMGQEVILRCVPISNHLYFYWYRQILGQKVEFLVSFYNNEISEKSEIFDDQFSVERPDGSNFTLKIRSTKLEDSAMYFCASTTPGKSVGTLHFGNGTRLTVT.